The clone carrying this TCR beta chain was picked up a small number of times. Its antigen is unknown. As it was prepared, the TCRbeta library received unique molecular identifiers. TCRdb recomputed calls from the PCR reads with MiXCR, one row per CDR3 protein. The sample contains 400,000 to 450,000 distinct CDR3 sequences, around 46% of which appear only once. There are 16 residues in the CDR3. Trimming took off 8 bases at V and 2 bases at J, with 22 bases between the two ends. Germline loops: CDR1 SGHVS, CDR2 FQNEAQ. These data come from a study of T-cell reconstitution after alpha-beta-depleted transplantation in children. Study results and caveats: The origin of high day-60 TCRbeta diversity in some patients lay in surviving recipient T cells and thymic progenitors.

The sample in question was PBMCs, obtained before TCRalphabeta/CD19-depleted stem cell transplant. The V and J genes are TRBV7-8 and TRBJ2-7; perhaps TRBD1 as D (6 bases). The clonotype was recovered from a girl aged 2 to 9 with aplastic anemia, due to receive a stem cell transplant. The CDR3 DNA reads as TGTGCCAGCGCCGTAGTCCCCACAGGGTCTCCCTACGAGCAGTACTTC. It yields the protein CASAVVPTGSPYEQYF.